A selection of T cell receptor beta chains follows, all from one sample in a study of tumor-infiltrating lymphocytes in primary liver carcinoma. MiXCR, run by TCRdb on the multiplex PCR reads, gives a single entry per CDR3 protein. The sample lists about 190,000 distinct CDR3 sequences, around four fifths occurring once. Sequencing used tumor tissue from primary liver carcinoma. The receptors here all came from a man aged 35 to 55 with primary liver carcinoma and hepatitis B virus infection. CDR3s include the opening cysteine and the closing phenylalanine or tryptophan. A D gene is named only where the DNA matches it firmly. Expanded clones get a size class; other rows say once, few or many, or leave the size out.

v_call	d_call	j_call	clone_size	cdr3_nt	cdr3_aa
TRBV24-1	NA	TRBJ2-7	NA	TGTGCCACCTGCAACGCGGCCTCCTACGATCAGTACTTC	CATCNAASYDQYF
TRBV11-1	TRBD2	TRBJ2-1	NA	TGTGCCAGCAGCTTTCCCGGGACTAGCGGGAGCAACAATGAGCAGTTCTTC	CASSFPGTSGSNNEQFF
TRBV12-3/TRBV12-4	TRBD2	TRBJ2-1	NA	TGTGGCAGCAATCAAGGACTAGCGGGACCGGATAATGAGCAGTTCTTC	CGSNQGLAGPDNEQFF
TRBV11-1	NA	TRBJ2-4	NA	TGTGCGAGCAGCTTTCCCTGGACTACTGGGACCAAAAACATTCAGTACTTC	CASSFPWTTGTKNIQYF
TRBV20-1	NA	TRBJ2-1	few	TGCAGTGCTCTCCCCAGGGGGGGCGGTGAGCAGTTCTTC	CSALPRGGGEQFF
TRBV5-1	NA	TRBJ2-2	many	TGCGCCAGCAGACTAGGTTCGAACACCGGGGAGCTGTTTTTT	CASRLGSNTGELFF
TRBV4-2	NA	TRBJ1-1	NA	TGTGCCAGTAGCCAAGATCGGGGGAAAACTGAAGCTTTCTTT	CASSQDRGKTEAFF
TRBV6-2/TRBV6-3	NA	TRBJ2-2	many	TGTGCCAGCACCGGCGGGGCGGCTACCAACACCGGGGAGCTGTTTTTT	CASTGGAATNTGELFF
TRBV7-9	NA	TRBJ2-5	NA	TGTGCCAACAGCATTACCTGGGCAGGGGTGAAAGAGACCCAGTACTTC	CANSITWAGVKETQYF
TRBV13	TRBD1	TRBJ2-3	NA	TGTGCCAGCGGCCCTGGGACAGGGGGCACAAATACGCAGTATTTT	CASGPGTGGTNTQYF
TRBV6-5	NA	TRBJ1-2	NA	TGTGAAAGCACCGATGGGAGAGGCTACACCTTC	CESTDGRGYTF
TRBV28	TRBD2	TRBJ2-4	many	TGTGCCAGCAGTTCGATCGCTAGCGGGTTAGCCAAAAACATTCAGTACTTC	CASSSIASGLAKNIQYF
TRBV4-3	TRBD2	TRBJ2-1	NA	TGCGCCAGCAGCCCCCACGGGACTAGCGGGAATAATGAGCAGTTATTC	CASSPHGTSGNNEQLF